This T cell receptor (beta chain) is drawn from a study of T-cell memory formation after mild COVID-19. Findings and limits, study-wide: The study detected some responding clones in pre-infection memory, suggesting cross-reactive memory joined. Among CD4+ contracting clones, most were CM and EM, and CD8+ ones EMRA. CD4/CD8 balance characterized clones contracting day 15 to 85, and CD4+ skew characterized later expanders.

V shed 2 bases and J shed 6 bases, with 23 bases lying between them. The CDR3 has 18 residues. The germline CDR1 and CDR2 sequences are MNHEY and SVGAGI. This clonotype appeared a few times. Its target is not known. A 5'RACE reaction primed in the constant segment made cDNA libraries of TCR alpha and TCR beta, and these carried sample barcodes and UMIs. TCRdb fed the 5' RACE reads into MiXCR, producing one record per CDR3 protein. This sample has 110,000 to 150,000 distinct CDR3 sequences; 14% occur once, and the top ten carry 25% to 30%. The receptor comes from an adult woman who had mild COVID-19 (a few samples of this study predate the infection). Cell type and time point are not known. J is TRBJ2-1 and V is TRBV6-5; D may be TRBD1 or TRBD2 (5 bases each). Sequenced input: PBMCs or a T cell subset sorted from them (not recorded which). The CDR3 reads CASSYDPRDPDLRNEQFF. The CDR3 DNA reads as TGTGCCAGCAGTTACGACCCCAGGGACCCGGACCTCCGCAATGAGCAGTTCTTC.